Listed below are T cell receptor beta chains from one sample, sequenced in a study of blood T cell repertoires in COVID-19. Data came from immunoSEQ multiplex PCR; TCRdb stores just in-frame clones and leaves some out. The sample consists of 150,000 to 200,000 clones, over 65% of them appearing once. Sequencing was carried out using peripheral blood. Every receptor here comes from a man aged 55 to 70 with acute or convalescent COVID-19. Both conserved end residues are part of each CDR3. Each record gives: V gene, J gene, CDR3 protein.

V gene: TRBV6-6
J gene: TRBJ1-5
CDR3 protein: CASRDRGPYSNQPQHF

V gene: TRBV2
J gene: TRBJ1-5
CDR3 protein: CASLAGFTNQPQHF

V gene: TRBV29-1
J gene: TRBJ2-7
CDR3 protein: CSVGGSSYEQYF

V gene: TRBV5-1
J gene: TRBJ2-6
CDR3 protein: CASSPRTGYSGANVLTF

V gene: TRBV5-6
J gene: TRBJ2-7
CDR3 protein: CASSAGRISYEQYF

V gene: TRBV29-1
J gene: TRBJ2-3
CDR3 protein: CSVDPRARDTQYF

V gene: TRBV5-1
J gene: TRBJ1-2
CDR3 protein: CASSFGQAHSYGYTF

V gene: TRBV30
J gene: TRBJ2-5
CDR3 protein: CAWSLWPNRDQETQYF

V gene: TRBV5-8
J gene: TRBJ1-4
CDR3 protein: CASSSTDGYRGHEEKLFF

V gene: TRBV5-6
J gene: TRBJ2-7
CDR3 protein: CASSPSAGGGHPYEQYF

V gene: TRBV2
J gene: TRBJ1-4
CDR3 protein: CAGQGGNEKLFF

V gene: TRBV7-9
J gene: TRBJ2-3
CDR3 protein: CASSLFSVGTDTQYF

V gene: TRBV19
J gene: TRBJ1-2
CDR3 protein: CASKDRAFYGYTF

V gene: TRBV6-2/TRBV6-3
J gene: TRBJ2-7
CDR3 protein: CASSGRTSYEQYF

V gene: TRBV21-1
J gene: TRBJ1-1
CDR3 protein: CASSKGGWATEAFF

V gene: TRBV9
J gene: TRBJ1-4
CDR3 protein: CASSDAGTGNEKLFF

V gene: TRBV9
J gene: TRBJ2-5
CDR3 protein: CASSVQGTGVETQYF

V gene: TRBV18
J gene: TRBJ1-2
CDR3 protein: CASSAGTGYGYTF

V gene: TRBV27
J gene: TRBJ2-3
CDR3 protein: CASSRDYSTDTQYF

V gene: TRBV2
J gene: TRBJ2-2
CDR3 protein: CASALRTAGELFF

V gene: TRBV3-1/TRBV3-2
J gene: TRBJ2-7
CDR3 protein: CASSPSGLSYEQYF

V gene: TRBV6-2/TRBV6-3
J gene: TRBJ2-3
CDR3 protein: CASSTGLAGGTDTQYF

V gene: TRBV27
J gene: TRBJ2-5
CDR3 protein: CASSFSTGGETQYF

V gene: TRBV5-5
J gene: TRBJ1-1
CDR3 protein: CASSFGTPTSNTEAFF

V gene: TRBV11-1
J gene: TRBJ1-1
CDR3 protein: CASVNPDTSPGEAFF

V gene: TRBV4-1
J gene: TRBJ1-5
CDR3 protein: CASSQGTGGPYQPQHF

V gene: TRBV5-1
J gene: TRBJ1-4
CDR3 protein: CASSLGTAGRDELFF

V gene: TRBV29-1
J gene: TRBJ2-7
CDR3 protein: CSVETRDFPSPHEQYF

V gene: TRBV21-1
J gene: TRBJ1-1
CDR3 protein: CASGQGRGTEAFF

V gene: TRBV7-8
J gene: TRBJ2-5
CDR3 protein: CASSQPETGGLETQYF

V gene: TRBV29-1
J gene: TRBJ2-1
CDR3 protein: CSVTGTGGGNEQFF

V gene: TRBV5-4
J gene: TRBJ1-2
CDR3 protein: CASSPGQSFNYGYTF

V gene: TRBV18
J gene: TRBJ1-1
CDR3 protein: CASSTRRGETTEAFF

V gene: TRBV14
J gene: TRBJ2-7
CDR3 protein: CASSRRQGTPYEQYF

V gene: TRBV4-1
J gene: TRBJ2-3
CDR3 protein: CASSQIEVAGSTDTQYF

V gene: TRBV19
J gene: TRBJ1-1
CDR3 protein: CASSIDLGNTEAFF

V gene: TRBV11-3
J gene: TRBJ2-3
CDR3 protein: CASSSGLAGGTDTQYF

V gene: TRBV5-4
J gene: TRBJ2-3
CDR3 protein: CASSYQQITDTQYF

V gene: TRBV7-2
J gene: TRBJ1-5
CDR3 protein: CASSPWTSLGNQPQHF

V gene: TRBV18
J gene: TRBJ2-2
CDR3 protein: CASSPGTGCTGELFF

V gene: TRBV18
J gene: TRBJ1-1
CDR3 protein: CASSPPSTGGTEAFF

V gene: TRBV6-5
J gene: TRBJ1-2
CDR3 protein: CASSPRVYGYTF

V gene: TRBV25-1
J gene: TRBJ2-4
CDR3 protein: CATQSPGDIQYF

V gene: TRBV6-5
J gene: TRBJ2-2
CDR3 protein: CASSYRSGSGELFF

V gene: TRBV7-2
J gene: TRBJ1-1
CDR3 protein: CASSSRGGAEAFF